This T cell receptor (beta chain) originates from a study of STAT3 mutations in large granular lymphocyte leukemia. Study overall: More than half of T-LGLL patients received immunosuppressive therapy.

The count of this clone is one. No antigen is known for it. The CDR3 is 15 residues long. Trimming cost V 4 bases and J 4 bases, with 16 bases left between them. Germline CDR1 is SEHNR and CDR2 is FQNEAQ (reference sequence). Sequencing used immunoSEQ multiplex PCR; TCRdb keeps in-frame clones, though not all of them. The data hold fewer than 7,500 clones, with 88% observed a single time. Study-wide findings and caveats: Every T-LGLL patient had at least one immunodominant TCRbeta clonotype. Sampling intervals varied between patients and samples.

The clonotype comes from a human donor with T large granular lymphocyte leukemia. Some clones in this sample may be carry-over from other donors' samples. The chain combines TRBV7-9 with TRBJ1-1; perhaps TRBD1 as D (6 bases). Sequencing input: PBMCs. For the CDR3, the DNA is TGTGCCAGCAGCTCCCTACAGGGAGGAGGCACTGAAGCTTTCTTT. The encoded protein is CASSSLQGGGTEAFF.